Below are 16 T cell receptor beta chains sequenced from a single sample in a study of blood T cell repertoires in COVID-19. The protocol was immunoSEQ multiplex PCR, while the TCRdb copy is restricted to in-frame clones and leaves out a portion. The table shows about 89,000 clones, with around three quarters occurring only once. Sequencing was done on a sample of peripheral blood. Receptors originate from a woman older than 75 with acute or convalescent COVID-19.

The sample holds one count of this clone. V usage is TRBV3-1 (or the pseudogene TRBV3-2) and J usage is TRBJ1-2; tentatively, D is TRBD1 (5 bases). Germline CDR1 LGHDT, CDR2 YNNKEL (reference sequence). This CDR3 is built from 12 residues. Trimming pared 5 bases from V and 5 bases from J, leaving 9 bases between. DNA of the CDR3: TGTGCCAGCAGCGCGGGGGGTTATGGCTACACCTTC. Its translation is CASSAGGYGYTF.

The J gene is TRBJ1-1, the V gene TRBV2, with TRBD1 identical over 7 bases. The J segment lost 4 bases and the V segment lost 4 bases, leaving 6 bases of the junction unmatched. CDR1 and CDR2 from the germline V gene are SNHLY and FYNNEI. The CDR3 covers 14 residues. CDR3 nucleotide sequence: TGTGCCAGCAGTGTTCAGGGGGAGGTCACTGAAGCTTTCTTT. It yields the protein CASSVQGEVTEAFF.

This chain connects TRBV18 to TRBJ2-5; 13 positions match TRBD2. The CDR3 runs to 16 residues. Unmatched junction bases numbered 2, after V lost 3 bases and J lost 1 base. Germline V gene lookup returns CDR1 KGHSH and CDR2 LQKENI. CDR3 protein: CASSPGLAGAQETQYF. The CDR3 nucleotides are TGTGCCAGCTCACCTGGACTAGCGGGAGCCCAAGAGACCCAGTACTTC.

The V call is TRBV6-5, the J call TRBJ2-1; 9 bases are a match to TRBD2. The CDR3 runs 15 residues. The V gene end was trimmed by 5 bases and the J gene end by 7 bases; junction bases not matched to a gene: 9. Germline CDR1 is MNHEY and CDR2 is SVGAGI. CDR3 sequence: CASSPMGSGRNEQFF. In DNA, the CDR3 is TGTGCCAGCAGTCCTATGGGTAGCGGGAGAAATGAGCAGTTCTTC.

Worth noting for this clone: The same CDR3 can be traced to other DNA sequences in this sample. The genes are TRBV3-1 (or the pseudogene TRBV3-2) and TRBJ2-7; the D gene is possibly TRBD2 (5 bases). The CDR3 runs 14 residues. The germline V gene encodes CDR1 LGHDT and CDR2 YNNKEL (reference sequence). The V gene lost 1 base and the J gene lost 0 bases, with 7 bases spanning the gap. The CDR3 bases are TGTGCCAGCAGCCAAGCCCGGGGCTCCTACGAGCAGTACTTC. Its translation: CASSQARGSYEQYF.

The CDR3, as DNA: TGCGCCAGCAGCATGGGACACTCGTCCTCCTACAATGAGCAGTTCTTC. This gives the protein CASSMGHSSSYNEQFF. The V call is TRBV5-1, the J call TRBJ2-1, with a weak D call TRBD1 (6 bases). This CDR3 is built from 16 residues. V dropped 4 bases and J dropped 0 bases, with 14 bases sitting between them. Germline lookup yields CDR1 SGHRS and CDR2 YFSETQ.

J is TRBJ2-3 and V is TRBV27; TRBD2 aligns across 14 bases. V dropped 6 bases and J dropped 3; count of bases not matched to a gene: 5. The germline CDR1 and CDR2 sequences are MNHEY and SMNVEV (reference sequence). The CDR3 length is 16 residues. Written as DNA, the CDR3 is TGTGCCAGCAGGGGACTAGCGGGAGATGTGACAGATACGCAGTATTTT. This translates into CASRGLAGDVTDTQYF.

The chain uses TRBV7-6 and TRBJ2-5, with 9 bases that match TRBD1. The V and J ends lost 4 bases and 7 bases, in that order; junction bases with no gene match: 7. There are 14 residues in the CDR3. Germline V gene sequence: CDR1 SGHVS, CDR2 FNYEAQ. This chain's CDR3 is CASSSRDREGTQYF. CDR3 nucleotide sequence: TGTGCCAGCAGCTCCCGGGACAGGGAAGGGACCCAGTACTTC. Looking up the rest from reference TRBV7-6 and TRBJ2-5 gives the full variable domain: GAGVSQSPRYKVTKRGQDVALRCDPISGHVSLYWYRQALGQGPEFLTYFNYEAQQDKSGLPNDRFSAERPEGSISTLTIQRTEQRDSAMYRCASSSRDREGTQYFGPGTRLLVL.

The genes are TRBV18 and TRBJ1-5; D unclear. V lost 4 bases and J lost 0, with 10 bases in between. The CDR3 length is 15 residues. Germline values: CDR1 KGHSH, CDR2 LQKENI. CDR3 amino acids: CASSHGGFSNQPQHF. CDR3 sequence (DNA): TGTGCCAGCTCACACGGAGGGTTTAGCAATCAGCCCCAGCATTTT.

The table lists this clone with many counts. The chain recombines TRBV30 with TRBJ2-7; 7 nucleotides match TRBD1. Trimming took 2 bases from V and 1 from J; bases not matched to a gene: 5. The CDR3 spans 14 residues. CDR1 and CDR2 from the germline V gene are GTSNPN and SVGIG (reference sequence). CDR3 amino acids: CAWSIRDRSYEQYF. CDR3 nucleotide sequence: TGTGCCTGGAGTATCCGGGACAGATCCTACGAGCAGTACTTC.

The rearrangement joins TRBV7-6 to TRBJ2-1, with TRBD1 matching over 8 bases. V was clipped by 0 bases and J by 4 bases; unmatched bases: 2. Germline V gene sequence: CDR1 SGHVS, CDR2 FNYEAQ. CDR3 length: 15 residues. CDR3 nucleotide sequence: TGTGCCAGCAGCTTAGCCAGGGGGCTTTACAATGAGCAGTTCTTC. It is translated as CASSLARGLYNEQFF.

This clone was found a few times. V is TRBV5-1 and J is TRBJ2-1; D perhaps matches TRBD2 (6 bases). V was trimmed by 0 bases and J by 8 bases, leaving 9 bases between them. CDR3 length: 13 residues. Germline values: CDR1 SGHRS, CDR2 YFSETQ. The CDR3 bases are TGCGCCAGCAGCTTGGGTAGCGGAGATGAGCAGTTCTTC. The encoded protein is CASSLGSGDEQFF.

Many counts were recorded for this clone. CDR3 in DNA: TGTGCCAGCAGCCTCCGGGACTTTCCTAATGAGCAGTTCTTC. It yields the protein CASSLRDFPNEQFF. The chain uses TRBV14 and TRBJ2-1, with a weak D call TRBD2 (6 bases). The CDR3 length is 14 residues. The V gene lost 4 bases and the J gene lost 7 bases, with 14 bases spanning the gap. Germline CDR1 is SGHDN and CDR2 is FVKESK. The entire variable domain, with the rest obtained from reference TRBV14 and TRBJ2-1, is as follows: EAGVTQFPSHSVIEKGQTVTLRCDPISGHDNLYWYRRVMGKEIKFLLHFVKESKQDESGMPNNRFLAERTGGTYSTLKVQPAELEDSGVYFCASSLRDFPNEQFFGPGTRLTVL.

The V and J genes are TRBV19 and TRBJ1-3; D is perhaps TRBD1 (5 bases). Trimming pared 4 bases from V and 1 base from J, leaving 5 bases between. The V gene's germline CDR1 is LNHDA and CDR2 SQIVND (reference sequence). The CDR3 is 13 residues long. CDR3 amino acids: CASSTGSGNTIYF. In DNA, the CDR3 is TGTGCCAGTAGTACAGGGTCTGGAAACACCATATATTTT.

This sequence joins TRBV28 and TRBJ1-2; 7 nucleotides match TRBD1. Trimming cost V 2 bases and J 4 bases; bases outside gene matches: 4. This CDR3 has 14 residues. CDR1 is MDHEN and CDR2 is SYDVKM in the germline V gene. CDR3 region: CASSLNDRVYGYTF. CDR3 DNA sequence: TGTGCCAGCAGTTTAAACGACAGGGTCTATGGCTACACCTTC.

The chain has TRBV18 and TRBJ2-1, with D tentatively TRBD2 (6 bases). Germline CDR1 KGHSH, CDR2 LQKENI. The CDR3 has 15 residues. V was shortened by 3 bases and J by 7 bases, with 16 bases between the two germline ends. The chain's CDR3 is CASSPPSLAPNEQFF. CDR3 in DNA: TGTGCCAGCTCACCTCCGTCGCTAGCGCCAAATGAGCAGTTCTTC.